A selection of T cell receptor beta chains follows, all from one sample in a study of control samples from healthy donors and cancer patients. The protocol was immunoSEQ multiplex PCR, while the TCRdb copy is restricted to in-frame clones and leaves out a portion. The top ten clones hold under 5% of a sample with 150,000 to 200,000 clones, around nine tenths of them seen once. The sequencing input was blood. These receptors originate from a woman younger than 45 in good health. CDR3s include the opening cysteine and the closing phenylalanine or tryptophan. Each record gives: V gene, D gene, clone size, J gene, CDR3 protein, CDR3 DNA. A D gene is named only where the DNA matches it firmly. Not every row has a clone size; where given, it reads once, few, many or a size class.

>TRBV28|-|-|TRBJ1-2
CASSLRESYGYTF
TGTGCCAGCAGTTTAAGGGAGTCCTATGGCTACACCTTC
>TRBV7-9|-|-|TRBJ2-5
CASSFSGGTEETQYF
TGTGCCAGCAGCTTTAGCGGTGGGACTGAAGAGACCCAGTACTTC
>TRBV19|-|-|TRBJ2-5
CASSQDTPSGDQYF
TGTGCCAGTAGTCAAGACACCCCCTCGGGGGACCAGTACTTC
>TRBV5-5|-|-|TRBJ1-4
CASSLRGLWEKLFF
TGTGCCAGCAGCTTGAGGGGCCTTTGGGAAAAACTGTTTTTT
>TRBV27|TRBD1|-|TRBJ1-4
CASSPHRGQLFF
TGTGCCAGCAGTCCACACAGGGGGCAACTGTTTTTT
>TRBV28|TRBD1|-|TRBJ1-1
CASGGTGSVTEAFF
TGTGCCAGCGGGGGGACAGGGAGCGTCACTGAAGCTTTCTTT
>TRBV7-9|TRBD2|-|TRBJ2-3
CASSSSGSRGETQYF
TGTGCCAGCAGCTCTAGCGGGAGCCGGGGGGAGACGCAGTATTTT
>TRBV2|TRBD2|-|TRBJ2-3
CASSESPAGGPDTQYF
TGTGCCAGCAGTGAAAGCCCAGCGGGGGGGCCAGATACGCAGTATTTT
>TRBV18|-|-|TRBJ2-7
CASSPDLAAYEQYF
TGTGCCAGCTCACCAGACTTAGCGGCCTACGAGCAGTACTTC
>TRBV29-1|-|once|TRBJ1-4
CSVVTRGRKNEKLFF
TGCAGCGTTGTCACGAGGGGCAGGAAAAATGAAAAACTGTTTTTT
>TRBV10-3|-|-|TRBJ1-5
CAISESRGGRQPQHF
TGTGCCATCAGTGAGTCCCGTGGGGGTCGCCAGCCCCAGCATTTT
>TRBV7-2|-|-|TRBJ2-4
CASSLPGKNIQYF
TGTGCCAGCAGCTTGCCAGGAAAAAACATTCAGTACTTC
>TRBV11-2|-|-|TRBJ1-2
CASSFQGGDYGYTF
TGTGCCAGCAGCTTCCAGGGAGGGGACTATGGCTACACCTTC
>TRBV14|-|-|TRBJ1-1
CASSQAEGTEAFF
TGTGCCAGCAGCCAAGCAGAGGGCACTGAAGCTTTCTTT
>TRBV7-2|-|-|TRBJ1-1
CASSLARAGEAFF
TGTGCCAGCAGCTTAGCCAGGGCGGGTGAAGCTTTCTTT
>TRBV30|-|once|TRBJ1-3
CALTVSSGNTIYF
TGTGCCTTAACAGTGAGCTCTGGAAACACCATATATTTT
>TRBV18|-|-|TRBJ1-1
CASSKNRQAGVDTEAFF
TGTGCCAGCTCCAAAAACCGTCAGGCAGGGGTCGACACTGAAGCTTTCTTT
>TRBV12-3/TRBV12-4|TRBD1|-|TRBJ1-2
CASSLRQGMSYTF
TGTGCCAGCAGTTTAAGACAGGGGATGAGCTACACCTTC
>TRBV5-1|-|-|TRBJ1-2
CASSLDRDYGYTF
TGCGCCAGCAGCTTGGATAGGGACTATGGCTACACCTTC
>TRBV30|-|-|TRBJ2-2
CAWRWGTGELFF
TGTGCCTGGAGATGGGGGACCGGGGAGCTGTTTTTT
>TRBV28|-|-|TRBJ1-2
CASSLTGYGYTF
TGTGCCAGCAGTCTAACAGGCTATGGCTACACCTTC
>TRBV9|TRBD2|-|TRBJ2-5
CASSVERGAETQYF
TGTGCCAGCAGCGTAGAGCGGGGGGCGGAGACCCAGTACTTC
>TRBV21-1|-|-|TRBJ1-2
CASSKPDCPDGYTF
TGTGCCAGCAGCAAGCCCGACTGCCCTGATGGCTACACCTTC
>TRBV7-8|-|-|TRBJ2-1
CASSPKVGRLGLDEQFF
TGTGCCAGCAGCCCCAAAGTGGGGAGACTAGGGCTTGATGAGCAGTTCTTC
>TRBV10-3|TRBD1|-|TRBJ2-1
CATGPDRGGNEQFF
TGTGCCACCGGCCCGGACAGGGGGGGCAATGAGCAGTTCTTC
>TRBV15|-|-|TRBJ2-1
CATSRGSRAYNEQFF
TGTGCCACCAGCAGAGGTTCCCGGGCCTACAATGAGCAGTTCTTC
>TRBV11-2|TRBD1|-|TRBJ2-1
CASSPTTGQASFF
TGTGCCAGCAGCCCCACGACCGGACAGGCGTCGTTCTTC
>TRBV4-2|TRBD2|-|TRBJ2-2
CASSPTSGIGELFF
TGTGCCAGCAGCCCGACTAGCGGGATTGGGGAGCTGTTTTTT
>TRBV18|TRBD1|-|TRBJ2-1
CASSSQGDSYNEQFF
TGTGCCAGCTCATCGCAGGGGGATTCCTACAATGAGCAGTTCTTC
>TRBV9|-|-|TRBJ2-2
CASSDDPRATGELFF
TGTGCCAGCAGCGACGACCCCAGAGCCACCGGGGAGCTGTTTTTT